Listed below are T cell receptor beta chains from one sample, sequenced in a study of shared clonotypes between healthy human individuals. TCRdb keeps only in-frame clones here, not all; method: immunoSEQ multiplex PCR. The repertoire holds about 2,500,000 clones, with around 94% as singletons. Sequenced input: naive CD4+ T cells sorted from blood. The receptors here all came from a man in his late teens or twenties in good health. CDR3s include the opening cysteine and the closing phenylalanine or tryptophan. The D gene is left open where the match is weak. Size values are once, few and many counts, or a class for expanded clones, and some rows have none.

CDR3	DNA	length	J	V	size	D
CATSRDGTSKYEQYF	TGTGCCACCAGCAGGGATGGGACTAGCAAGTACGAGCAGTACTTC	15	TRBJ2-7	TRBV15	NA	TRBD2
CASRLQGGNIQYF	TGTGCCAGCAGGCTACAGGGTGGAAACATTCAGTACTTC	13	TRBJ2-4	TRBV6-5	NA	NA
CASGTGLAGTHSYEQYF	TGTGCCAGCGGGACGGGACTAGCGGGGACCCATTCCTACGAGCAGTACTTC	17	TRBJ2-7	TRBV27	NA	TRBD2
CASSIRWDRKAAGANVLTF	TGTGCCAGTAGTATAAGATGGGACAGGAAAGCGGCTGGGGCCAACGTCCTGACTTTC	19	TRBJ2-6	TRBV19	NA	TRBD1
CASSQTSGRASEQFF	TGTGCCAGCAGCCAGACTAGCGGGAGGGCCTCTGAGCAGTTCTTC	15	TRBJ2-1	TRBV5-8	NA	TRBD2
CAAAGGYTDTQYF	TGTGCCGCCGCTGGGGGGTACACAGATACGCAGTATTTT	13	TRBJ2-3	TRBV10-3	NA	NA
CASSVGDRENIQYF	TGTGCCAGCAGCGTAGGGGACAGGGAGAACATTCAGTACTTC	14	TRBJ2-4	TRBV5-4	NA	TRBD1
CASSWGTGGTGELFF	TGTGCCAGCAGTTGGGGGACAGGGGGCACCGGGGAGCTGTTTTTT	15	TRBJ2-2	TRBV27	NA	TRBD1
CASSFGRGAEAFF	TGTGCCAGCAGCTTCGGGAGGGGGGCTGAAGCTTTCTTT	13	TRBJ1-1	TRBV7-9	NA	NA
CASTTIRGGNSPLHF	TGTGCCAGCACAACAATCCGGGGTGGAAATTCACCCCTCCACTTT	15	TRBJ1-6	TRBV6-1	NA	NA
CASSPVDSSGNTIYF	TGTGCCAGCTCACCAGTGGACAGCTCTGGAAACACCATATATTTT	15	TRBJ1-3	TRBV18	NA	NA
CASSPPGAKNIQYF	TGTGCCAGCAGCCCGCCCGGAGCCAAAAACATTCAGTACTTC	14	TRBJ2-4	TRBV9	NA	NA
CAISESRVAGEETQYF	TGTGCCATCAGTGAGTCGAGGGTAGCGGGAGAAGAGACCCAGTACTTC	16	TRBJ2-5	TRBV10-3	NA	TRBD2
CASSPSRDIRSTDTQYF	TGCGCCAGCAGCCCATCAAGGGACATCAGGTCGACAGATACGCAGTATTTT	17	TRBJ2-3	TRBV5-1	NA	NA
CASSFKMTGGLDTQYF	TGCGCCAGCAGCTTCAAAATGACAGGGGGCTTAGATACGCAGTATTTT	16	TRBJ2-3	TRBV5-1	NA	TRBD1
CASSGIAHTANEQFF	TGTGCCAGCAGCGGTATAGCACATACTGCCAATGAGCAGTTCTTC	15	TRBJ2-1	TRBV9	NA	NA
CASSIDPRINGYTF	TGTGCCAGTAGTATTGACCCTCGTATCAACGGCTACACCTTC	14	TRBJ1-2	TRBV19	NA	NA
CASSYGRGGADEQFF	TGTGCCAGCAGTTACGGGCGCGGGGGGGCGGATGAGCAGTTCTTC	15	TRBJ2-1	TRBV6-6	NA	TRBD2
CAISEPALTGEGEQFF	TGTGCCATCAGTGAACCGGCGCTGACAGGGGAAGGTGAGCAGTTCTTC	16	TRBJ2-1	TRBV10-3	NA	TRBD1
CASSRGLAGTQETQYF	TGCGCCAGCAGCAGAGGACTAGCGGGGACTCAAGAGACCCAGTACTTC	16	TRBJ2-5	TRBV5-1	NA	TRBD2
CASSQGLASYEQYF	TGTGCCAGCAGCCAGGGACTAGCGTCCTACGAGCAGTACTTC	14	TRBJ2-7	TRBV5-6	NA	TRBD2
CASSLAPVNTEAFF	TGCGCCAGCAGCCTCGCCCCCGTGAACACTGAAGCTTTCTTT	14	TRBJ1-1	TRBV5-1	NA	NA
CASSRGQGGTEAFF	TGTGCCAGCAGTCGGGGACAGGGGGGCACTGAAGCTTTCTTT	14	TRBJ1-1	TRBV6-5	NA	TRBD1
CASGSEGGQETQYF	TGCGCCAGCGGTTCGGAGGGGGGACAAGAGACCCAGTACTTC	14	TRBJ2-5	TRBV5-1	NA	NA
CASSWLLDNQPQHF	TGTGCCAGTAGTTGGCTCCTGGACAATCAGCCCCAGCATTTT	14	TRBJ1-5	TRBV19	NA	NA
CAISGTESNQPQHF	TGTGCCATCAGTGGGACAGAATCCAATCAGCCCCAGCATTTT	14	TRBJ1-5	TRBV10-3	once	NA
CASSFLLGNSYEQYF	TGCGCCAGCAGCTTCTTGTTGGGTAACTCCTACGAGCAGTACTTC	15	TRBJ2-7	TRBV5-1	NA	NA
CASSYEARSPLHF	TGTGCCAGCAGTTACGAGGCTAGATCACCCCTCCACTTT	13	TRBJ1-6	TRBV6-5	few	NA
CASSELAGAGDTQYF	TGTGCCAGCAGCGAGCTAGCGGGGGCGGGAGATACGCAGTATTTT	15	TRBJ2-3	TRBV11-2	NA	TRBD2
CASSQQWERVETQYF	TGTGCCAGCAGCCAGCAATGGGAACGGGTAGAGACCCAGTACTTC	15	TRBJ2-5	TRBV7-6	NA	NA
CASSEGGSAVDTQYF	TGTGCCAGCAGTGAGGGCGGGAGCGCCGTAGATACGCAGTATTTT	15	TRBJ2-3	TRBV25-1	NA	TRBD2
CASSFDRFPSSGANVLTF	TGTGCCAGCAGCTTTGACAGGTTCCCGAGCTCTGGGGCCAACGTCCTGACTTTC	18	TRBJ2-6	TRBV7-9	NA	NA